This TCR beta chain appears in the sequencing data of a study of T cells after somatic rescue of genetic block. Profiled with immunoSEQ multiplex PCR; TCRdb holds only in-frame clones, not every one. This sample has tens of thousands of clones; about 92% occur once, and the top ten carry around 3%. CDR3 length equals 13 residues. V lost 3 bases and J lost 3, with 6 bases in between. CDR1 and CDR2 from the germline V gene are SGHTA and FQGNSA. Sequenced material: peripheral blood mononuclear cells (PBMCs). This sequence originates from a middle-aged man. The chain carries TRBV7-2 and TRBJ1-3; the D is unclear. The CDR3 is CASSFGVGNTIYF. DNA for the CDR3: TGTGCCAGCAGCTTTGGGGTTGGAAACACCATATATTTT.